The 18 T cell receptor beta chains below were found in one sample sequenced in a study of response to subunit inactivated influenza vaccine. TCRdb fed the RT-PCR reads into MiXCR, producing one record per CDR3 protein. This table has under 200,000 distinct CDR3 sequences, about 10% appearing once. This specimen consisted of CD8+ T cells sorted from PBMCs, obtained roughly 24 months after vaccination. The receptors stem from a man aged 50 to 69 who received an inactivated influenza vaccine.

This clonotype was seen many times. V gene TRBV12-3 or TRBV12-4 combines with J gene TRBJ2-1; TRBD2 is a possible D gene (6 bases). The CDR3 consists of 15 residues. The V end was cut by 5 bases, the J end by 1 base, with 12 bases between. This CDR3 is CASSPPSASYNEQFF. For the CDR3, the DNA is TGTGCCAGCAGTCCTCCTAGCGCTTCCTACAATGAGCAGTTCTTC.

The chain combines TRBV7-8 with TRBJ2-5; tentative D call: TRBD2 (5 bases). The germline V and J ends were trimmed by 5 bases and 0 bases, with 10 bases remaining between them. CDR1 is SGHVS and CDR2 is FQNEAQ in the germline V gene. The CDR3 loop spans 14 amino acids. The CDR3 nucleotides read TGTGCCAGCAGCCCGACGGGGAACCAAGAGACCCAGTACTTC. Translation gives CASSPTGNQETQYF.

The chain is built from TRBV6-2 or TRBV6-3 and TRBJ2-5; D might be TRBD1 or TRBD2, each matching 5 bases. CDR1 MNHEY and CDR2 SVGEGT come from the germline V gene. CDR3 size: 14 residues. V was clipped by 5 bases and J by 2 bases, with 12 bases between them. The CDR3 bases are TGTGCCAGCAGTCTATGGGACGGGCAAGAGACCCAGTACTTC. Translated, it gives CASSLWDGQETQYF.

This clonotype has a handful of counts. This chain's CDR3 is CASSYSIVGEQFF. The CDR3, as DNA: TGTGCCAGCAGTTACTCGATCGTGGGGGAGCAGTTCTTC. The V call is TRBV6-5, the J call TRBJ2-1, with unresolved D. Germline lookup yields CDR1 MNHEY and CDR2 SVGAGI. The CDR3 spans 13 residues. Trimming took off 0 bases at V and 10 bases at J, with 10 bases between the two ends.

This clonotype was seen a handful of times. The chain couples TRBV4-3 to TRBJ2-7; possibly TRBD1 for D (6 bases). The length of the CDR3 is 17 residues. V lost 0 bases and J 0 bases, leaving 15 bases between the germline ends. The germline V gene encodes CDR1 LGHNA and CDR2 YSLEER. CDR3 coding DNA: TGCGCCAGCAGCCAAGATTTCTCAGGGGACCTCTCCTACGAGCAGTACTTC. Translation gives CASSQDFSGDLSYEQYF.

This sequence joins TRBV27 and TRBJ2-3; D is ambiguous. The CDR3 runs to 15 residues. CDR1 is MNHEY and CDR2 is SMNVEV in the germline V gene (reference sequence). Deletions cut 0 bases from V and 1 base from J, with 8 bases between. The CDR3 DNA is TGTGCCAGCAGTTTATCAGTTAGGGGCACAGATACGCAGTATTTT. This gives the protein CASSLSVRGTDTQYF.

The chain couples TRBV10-3 to TRBJ2-1; D ambiguous. CDR1 is ENHRY and CDR2 is SYGVKD in the germline V gene. This CDR3 region has 16 residues. Trimming removed 0 bases from V and 0 bases from J, with 9 bases in between. CDR3 coding DNA: TGTGCCATCAGTGAGTCGCTCAGGAGCTCCTACAATGAGCAGTTCTTC. Protein: CAISESLRSSYNEQFF.

This clonotype was counted a few times. This chain uses TRBV28 with TRBJ2-5; TRBD1 aligns across 9 bases. Looked up from germline, CDR1 is MDHEN and CDR2 is SYDVKM. J lost 4 bases, V lost 4 bases, and 10 bases had no gene match. The CDR3 has 16 residues. As DNA, the CDR3 is TGTGCCAGCAGTTCTACCGGGACAGGGTTTAGAGAGACCCAGTACTTC. This gives the protein CASSSTGTGFRETQYF.

J is TRBJ2-3 and V is TRBV20-1, with TRBD2 identical over 7 bases. V was clipped by 0 bases and J by 11 bases; unmatched bases: 8. CDR3 length equals 13 residues. Germline V gives CDR1 DFQATT, CDR2 SNEGSKA (reference sequence). The CDR3 region is CSARDGLVGGQYF. The CDR3 nucleotides are TGCAGTGCTAGAGATGGACTAGTTGGTGGGCAGTATTTT.

This clonotype was recorded at least ten times. The rearrangement links TRBV7-8 to TRBJ2-7; D ambiguous. The CDR3 has 12 amino acids. Trimming took off 4 bases at V and 1 base at J, with 5 bases between the two ends. Germline V gene lookup returns CDR1 SGHVS and CDR2 FQNEAQ. In DNA form, the CDR3 reads TGTGCCAGCAGCTCGTATTCCTACGAGCAGTACTTC. Translation: CASSSYSYEQYF.

The chain links TRBV28 to TRBJ2-1; D is unresolved. Trimming took off 6 bases at V and 0 bases at J, with 15 bases between the two ends. The germline V gene has CDR1 MDHEN and CDR2 SYDVKM. CDR3 length: 16 residues. As DNA, the CDR3 is TGTGCCAGCAGCTTCAGTCTCGACTTCTCCTACAATGAGCAGTTCTTC. Translating gives CASSFSLDFSYNEQFF.

In this sample, this clonotype turned up many times. The chain employs TRBV12-3 or TRBV12-4 and TRBJ1-1, with D uncertain. This CDR3 spans 15 amino acids. The V end lost 5 bases, the J end lost 10 bases, and 23 bases lay between the germline ends. CDR3 region: CASSPTNTLGIRAFF. DNA of the CDR3: TGTGCCAGCAGTCCGACCAATACCTTAGGGATAAGAGCTTTCTTT.

In this sample, this clonotype turned up a few times. The chain carries TRBV7-6 and TRBJ2-7, with 8 bases identical to TRBD1. J was trimmed by 6 bases and V by 4 bases; bases with no gene match: 5. Germline V gene lookup returns CDR1 SGHVS and CDR2 FNYEAQ. CDR3 length equals 13 residues. CDR3 protein: CASSSAGGVEQYF. The CDR3 region has the DNA TGTGCCAGCAGCTCGGCAGGGGGCGTCGAGCAGTACTTC.

A few counts support this clonotype. V and J are TRBV11-2 and TRBJ2-1; D not certain. The ends were cut back, 1 base at V and 0 bases at J, with 7 bases in the middle. The CDR3 is 15 residues long. Looked up from germline, CDR1 is SGHAT and CDR2 is FQNNGV. CDR3 in amino acids: CASSLVLSSYNEQFF. CDR3 sequence (DNA): TGTGCCAGCAGCTTAGTTCTCAGCTCCTACAATGAGCAGTTCTTC.

This clonotype was picked up many times. The chain couples TRBV12-3 or TRBV12-4 to TRBJ2-7; TRBD2 matches at 8 bases. V lost 3 bases, J lost 3 bases, and 7 bases stayed unmatched. The length of the CDR3 is 15 residues. The DNA of the CDR3 is TGTGCCAGCAGTTTTCGGGGACTAGGCCTCTACGAGCAGTACTTC. It codes for CASSFRGLGLYEQYF.

The genes are TRBV12-3 or TRBV12-4 and TRBJ1-2, with TRBD1 as a possible D gene (5 bases). The CDR3 runs to 13 residues. Trimming pared 5 bases from V and 4 bases from J, leaving 11 bases between. CDR3 protein: CASSGGLIYGYTF. In nucleotides, the CDR3 is TGTGCCAGCAGTGGGGGACTCATCTATGGCTACACCTTC.

This clonotype showed up just a few times. The CDR3 protein is CASSFGSSGIYNEQFF. The CDR3 DNA is TGTGCCAGCAGTTTCGGTTCTAGCGGGATCTACAATGAGCAGTTCTTC. V gene TRBV28 combines with J gene TRBJ2-1; TRBD2 matches at 9 bases. The CDR3 sequence is 16 residues long. V dropped 3 bases and J dropped 3; count of bases not matched to a gene: 6. Germline V CDR1 and CDR2: MDHEN, SYDVKM.

Turning to this clonotype: The junction departs from the called germline gene at one end, perhaps through a read error. The chain couples TRBV20-1 to TRBJ1-4, with 8 bases fitting TRBD1. CDR1 and CDR2 (germline): DFQATT, SNEGSKA (reference sequence). The CDR3 is made up of 12 amino acids. The chain's CDR3 is CASGQGARKLFF. For the CDR3, the DNA is TGTGCCTCAGGGCAGGGGGCAAGAAAACTGTTTTTT.